The clone carrying this TCR beta chain was found a few times. The antigen remains undetermined. The entry originates in a study of blood T cells in healthy people across ages. Whole-study findings and limits: In the absence of known donor CMV status, changes in expanded clonotypes were possibly confounded.

With a J-beta primer mix and a sample-barcoded 5' primer, a second PCR ran 7 to 11 cycles. TCRdb reprocessed the 5' RACE reads via MiXCR and lists one record per CDR3 protein. The repertoire holds fewer than 1,000,000 distinct CDR3 sequences, around 45% seen once, with over 15% in the top ten. V lost 9 bases and J lost 0, with 14 bases in between. Germline CDR1 is KGHDR and CDR2 is SFDVKD. This CDR3 contains 16 residues. The clonotype originates from an elderly man in good health. Sample: blood. V and J are TRBV24-1 and TRBJ2-6; possibly TRBD1 for D (6 bases). CDR3 residues: CATGGQLNSGANVLTF. The CDR3, as DNA: TGTGCCACCGGTGGACAGTTGAACTCTGGGGCCAACGTCCTGACTTTC.